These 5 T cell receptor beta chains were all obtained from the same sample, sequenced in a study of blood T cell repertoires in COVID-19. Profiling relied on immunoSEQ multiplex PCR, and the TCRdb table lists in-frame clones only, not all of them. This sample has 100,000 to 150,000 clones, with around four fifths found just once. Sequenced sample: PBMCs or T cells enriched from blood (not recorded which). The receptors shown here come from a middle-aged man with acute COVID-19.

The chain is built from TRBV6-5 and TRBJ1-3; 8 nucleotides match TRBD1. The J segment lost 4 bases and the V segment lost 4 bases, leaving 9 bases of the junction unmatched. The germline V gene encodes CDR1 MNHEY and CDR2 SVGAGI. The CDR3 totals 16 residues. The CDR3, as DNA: TGTGCCAGCAGTTCTGATCAGGGGGCGCAAGGAAACACCATATATTTT. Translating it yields CASSSDQGAQGNTIYF.

CDR3: CASVGGGRDSNQPQHF. The CDR3 DNA is TGTGCTAGTGTCGGGGGGGGAAGGGATAGCAATCAGCCCCAGCATTTT. The J gene is TRBJ1-5, the V gene TRBV12-5, with D possibly being TRBD1 (5 bases). V lost 7 bases and J 0 bases, leaving 16 bases between the germline ends. The germline CDR1 and CDR2 sequences are LGHNT and FRNRAP. The CDR3 is 16 residues long.

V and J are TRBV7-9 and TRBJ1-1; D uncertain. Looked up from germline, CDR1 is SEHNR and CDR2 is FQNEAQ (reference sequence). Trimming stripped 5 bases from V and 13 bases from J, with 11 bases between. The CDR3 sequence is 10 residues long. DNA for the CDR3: TGTGCCAGCAGCCCCGGGAAAGGTTTCTTT. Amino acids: CASSPGKGFF.

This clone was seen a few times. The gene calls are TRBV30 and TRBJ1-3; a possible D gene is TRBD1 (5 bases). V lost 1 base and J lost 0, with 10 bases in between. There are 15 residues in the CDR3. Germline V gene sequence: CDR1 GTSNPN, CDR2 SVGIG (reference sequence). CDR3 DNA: TGTGCCTGGAGTGGGAACAGGCGCTCTGGAAACACCATATATTTT. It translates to CAWSGNRRSGNTIYF.

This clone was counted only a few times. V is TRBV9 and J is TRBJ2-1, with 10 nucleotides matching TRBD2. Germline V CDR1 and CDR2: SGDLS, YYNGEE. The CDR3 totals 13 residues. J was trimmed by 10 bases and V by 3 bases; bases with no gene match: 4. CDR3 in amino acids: CASSDRTSGEQFF. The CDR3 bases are TGTGCCAGCAGCGACCGGACTAGCGGAGAGCAGTTCTTC. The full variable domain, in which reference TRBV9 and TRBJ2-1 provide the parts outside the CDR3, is DSGVTQTPKHLITATGQRVTLRCSPRSGDLSVYWYQQSLDQGLQFLIQYYNGEERAKGNILERFSAQQFPDLHSELNLSSLELGDSALYFCASSDRTSGEQFFGPGTRLTVL.